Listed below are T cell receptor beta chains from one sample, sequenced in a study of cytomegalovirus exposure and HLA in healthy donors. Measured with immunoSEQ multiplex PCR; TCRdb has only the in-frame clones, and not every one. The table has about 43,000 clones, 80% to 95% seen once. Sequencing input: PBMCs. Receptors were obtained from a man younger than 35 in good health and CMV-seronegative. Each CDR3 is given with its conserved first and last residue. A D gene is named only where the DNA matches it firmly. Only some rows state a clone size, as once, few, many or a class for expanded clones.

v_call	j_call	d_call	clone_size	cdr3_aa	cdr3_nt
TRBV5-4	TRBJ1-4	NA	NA	CASSQQGSGRPNEKLFF	TGTGCCAGCAGCCAACAGGGTTCCGGTCGGCCTAATGAAAAACTGTTTTTT
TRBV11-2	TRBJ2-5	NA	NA	CASSLGGGRQETQYF	TGTGCCAGCAGCCTAGGGGGGGGGCGGCAAGAGACCCAGTACTTC
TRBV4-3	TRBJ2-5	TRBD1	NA	CASSLYRGPETQYF	TGCGCCAGCAGCCTCTACAGGGGGCCAGAGACCCAGTACTTC
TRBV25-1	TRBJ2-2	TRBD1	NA	CATGTANTGELFF	TGTGCCACCGGGACAGCGAACACCGGGGAGCTGTTTTTT
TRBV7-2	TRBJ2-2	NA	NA	CASSLKGWAEELFF	TGTGCCAGCAGCTTAAAAGGATGGGCTGAGGAGCTGTTTTTT
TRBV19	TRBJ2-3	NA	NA	CASSSQLEQYF	TGTGCCAGTAGTTCTCAACTAGAGCAGTATTTT
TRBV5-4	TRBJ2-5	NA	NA	CASSPTGDRVETQYF	TGTGCCAGCAGCCCCACGGGAGACAGGGTGGAGACCCAGTACTTC
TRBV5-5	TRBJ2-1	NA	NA	CASSLVGTYNEQFF	TGTGCCAGCAGCTTGGTAGGGACTTACAATGAGCAGTTCTTC
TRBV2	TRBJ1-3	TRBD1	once	CASRQGRTGNTIYF	TGTGCCAGCAGACAGGGGCGGACTGGAAACACCATATATTTT
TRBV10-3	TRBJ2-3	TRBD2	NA	CAISDGTSGTTDTQYF	TGTGCCATCAGTGACGGGACTAGCGGAACTACAGATACGCAGTATTTT
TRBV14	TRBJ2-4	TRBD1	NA	CASSQGTGLAKNIQYF	TGTGCCAGCAGCCAAGGGACAGGGTTGGCCAAAAACATTCAGTACTTC
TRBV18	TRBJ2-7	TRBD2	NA	CASSPTGRAYEQYF	TGTGCCAGCTCACCTACCGGGAGGGCCTACGAGCAGTACTTC
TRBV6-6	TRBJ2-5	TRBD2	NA	CASSRTSLAEEETQYF	TGTGCCAGCAGCCGTACTAGTCTAGCGGAGGAAGAGACCCAGTACTTC
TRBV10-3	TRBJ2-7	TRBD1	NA	CAISEPGQGGSYEQYF	TGTGCCATCAGTGAGCCAGGACAGGGAGGTAGCTACGAGCAGTACTTC
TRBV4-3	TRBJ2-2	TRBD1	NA	CASRWDRGSPGELFF	TGCGCCAGCAGATGGGACAGGGGATCTCCCGGGGAGCTGTTTTTT
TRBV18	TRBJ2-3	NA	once	CASSPGGSTDTQYF	TGTGCCAGCTCCCCGGGCGGGAGCACAGATACGCAGTATTTT
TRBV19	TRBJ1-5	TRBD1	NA	CASSMGQGAGQPQHF	TGTGCCAGTAGTATGGGGCAGGGGGCGGGTCAGCCCCAGCATTTT
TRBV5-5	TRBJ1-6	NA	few	CASSFREVVLRDVALHF	TGTGCCAGCAGCTTCCGAGAGGTTGTCCTCCGAGATGTGGCCCTCCACTTT
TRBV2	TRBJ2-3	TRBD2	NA	CASSESIAGGPLDTQYF	TGTGCCAGCAGTGAATCTATAGCGGGAGGGCCGTTAGATACGCAGTATTTT
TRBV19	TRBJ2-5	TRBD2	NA	CASSTLAGKETQYF	TGTGCCAGTAGTACCTTAGCGGGAAAAGAGACCCAGTACTTC
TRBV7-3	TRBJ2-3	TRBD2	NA	CASSSGLAADTQYF	TGTGCCAGCAGCTCTGGACTAGCCGCAGATACGCAGTATTTT
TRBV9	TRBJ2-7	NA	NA	CASSATGVGREQYF	TGTGCCAGCAGCGCTACAGGAGTCGGGAGAGAGCAGTACTTC
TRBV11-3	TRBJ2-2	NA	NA	CASSSETVDTGELFF	TGTGCCAGCAGCTCGGAGACAGTGGACACCGGGGAGCTGTTTTTT
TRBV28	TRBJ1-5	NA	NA	CASNLPRDKRNQPQHF	TGTGCCAGCAACCTACCCCGGGACAAACGCAATCAGCCCCAGCATTTT
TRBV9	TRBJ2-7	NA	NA	CASSTPENVEQYF	TGTGCCAGCAGCACCCCGGAGAACGTCGAGCAGTACTTC
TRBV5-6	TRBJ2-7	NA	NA	CASSPLNRYYEQYF	TGTGCCAGCAGCCCCCTTAACAGGTACTACGAGCAGTACTTC
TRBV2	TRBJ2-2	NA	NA	CASRQGSRNTGELFF	TGTGCCAGCAGGCAGGGTAGCAGGAACACCGGGGAGCTGTTTTTT
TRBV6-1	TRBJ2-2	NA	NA	CASNWARTGELFF	TGTGCCAGCAATTGGGCCCGCACCGGGGAGCTGTTTTTT
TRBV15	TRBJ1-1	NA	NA	CATSPRRGNTEAFF	TGTGCCACCAGTCCGCGGAGGGGAAACACTGAAGCTTTCTTT